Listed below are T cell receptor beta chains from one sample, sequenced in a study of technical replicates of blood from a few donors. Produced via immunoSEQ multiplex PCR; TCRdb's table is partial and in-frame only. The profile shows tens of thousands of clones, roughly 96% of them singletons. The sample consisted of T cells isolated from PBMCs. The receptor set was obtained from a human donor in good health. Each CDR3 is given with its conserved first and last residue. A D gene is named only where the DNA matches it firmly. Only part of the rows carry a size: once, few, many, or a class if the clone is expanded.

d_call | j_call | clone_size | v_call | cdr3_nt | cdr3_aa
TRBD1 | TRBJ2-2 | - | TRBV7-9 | TGTGCCAGCAGCCCGGCCCAGGACAGGGGGAACACCGGGGAGCTGTTTTTT | CASSPAQDRGNTGELFF
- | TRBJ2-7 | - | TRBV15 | TGTGCCACCAGCAGAGGGCCGGGGTGGGACGAGCAGTACTTC | CATSRGPGWDEQYF
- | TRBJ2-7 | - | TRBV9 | TGTGCCAGCAGCGCCCGCGGGTACGAGCAGTACTTC | CASSARGYEQYF
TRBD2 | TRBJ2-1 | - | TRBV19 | TGTGCCAGTAGTATGGGAGCGGGGGCTTACAATGAGCAGTTCTTC | CASSMGAGAYNEQFF
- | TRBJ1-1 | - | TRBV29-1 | TGCAGCGTTGAAGATCTGACGGGTAACACTGAAGCTTTCTTT | CSVEDLTGNTEAFF
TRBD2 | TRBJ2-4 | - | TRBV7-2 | TGTGCCAGCAGACAAACTAGCGGGGGGTCGGGCATTCAGTACTTC | CASRQTSGGSGIQYF
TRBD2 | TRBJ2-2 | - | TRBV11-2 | TGTGCCAGCAGCTTATCTGCGGGAGGGCCCAGCACCGGGGAGCTGTTTTTT | CASSLSAGGPSTGELFF
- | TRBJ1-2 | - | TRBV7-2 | TGTGCCAGCAGCTTAGATACAGGGTACTATGGCTACACCTTC | CASSLDTGYYGYTF
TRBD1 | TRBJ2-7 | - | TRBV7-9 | TGTGCCAGCAGCTTAGGAGGGACAGGGGGCGAGCAGTACTTC | CASSLGGTGGEQYF
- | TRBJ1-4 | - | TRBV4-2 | TGTGCCAGCAGCCAAGATGAAGTTTCGCCGTCTCGGGGGGAAAAACTGTTTTTT | CASSQDEVSPSRGEKLFF
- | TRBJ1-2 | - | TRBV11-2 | TGTGCCAGCAGCTTAGATCGGTCAGGGTTGATTAGGAACTATGGCTACACCTTC | CASSLDRSGLIRNYGYTF
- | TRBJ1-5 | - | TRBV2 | TGTGCCACCGCGATTGGGAGGTCTCAGCCCCAGCATTTT | CATAIGRSQPQHF
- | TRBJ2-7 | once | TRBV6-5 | TGTGCCAGCAGTTACTCGGGCCGGGGCTCCTACGAGCAGTACTTC | CASSYSGRGSYEQYF
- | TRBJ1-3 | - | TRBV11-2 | TGTGCCAGCAGCTTAGATAGGTGGGGAGCTGGAAACACCATATATTTT | CASSLDRWGAGNTIYF
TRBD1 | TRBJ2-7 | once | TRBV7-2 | TGTGCCAGCAGCAGCCGACAGGGGGGAAAGAAGTACTTC | CASSSRQGGKKYF
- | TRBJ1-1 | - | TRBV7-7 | TGTGCTAGCAGCTTAATTCAGGGGAGCGCTGAAGCTTTCTTT | CASSLIQGSAEAFF
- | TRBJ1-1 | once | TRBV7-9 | TGTGCCAGCAGCCCACAGGGCACTGAAGCTTTCTTT | CASSPQGTEAFF
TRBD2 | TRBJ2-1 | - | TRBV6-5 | TGTGCCAGCAGTTATTTCCGCGGGAGCTCCTACAATGAGCAGTTCTTC | CASSYFRGSSYNEQFF
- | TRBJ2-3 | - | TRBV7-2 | TGTGCCAGCAGCTCACTCCCTAAGACAGCCACAGATACGCAGTATTTT | CASSSLPKTATDTQYF
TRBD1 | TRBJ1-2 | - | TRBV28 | TGTGCCAGCAGATTTCCGGGACAGGGGAGGTATGGCTACACCTTC | CASRFPGQGRYGYTF
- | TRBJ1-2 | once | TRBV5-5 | TGTGCCAGCAGAGCCTCCGGACAGCCCCGGGCTAACTATGGCTACACCTTC | CASRASGQPRANYGYTF
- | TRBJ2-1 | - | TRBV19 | TGTGCCAGTATGATCGAAGACTTTTTGGGCGGGAACTCCTACAATGAGCAGTTCTTC | CASMIEDFLGGNSYNEQFF
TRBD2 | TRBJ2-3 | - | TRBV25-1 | TGTGCCAGCAGTGGAACGGGACTAGCGGGAGGAATAGCGCAGTATTTT | CASSGTGLAGGIAQYF
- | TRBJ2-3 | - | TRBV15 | TGTGCCACCAGCAGCGAAGGACTAACCCGCACAGATACGCAGTATTTT | CATSSEGLTRTDTQYF
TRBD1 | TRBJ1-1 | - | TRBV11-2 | TGTGCCAGCAGCACCAGGACAGGGGCGGAGGAAGCTTTCTTT | CASSTRTGAEEAFF
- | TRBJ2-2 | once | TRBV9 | TGTGCCAGCAGCGTAGATGACTGGAACACCGGGGAGCTGTTTTTT | CASSVDDWNTGELFF
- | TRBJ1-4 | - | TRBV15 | TGTGCCACCAGCCGCGGACCTTCCGACTACCCAAAACTGTTTTTT | CATSRGPSDYPKLFF
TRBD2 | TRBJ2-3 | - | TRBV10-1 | TGCGCCAGCAGTGATACGGGACTAGCGGGATTCACAGATACGCAGTATTTT | CASSDTGLAGFTDTQYF
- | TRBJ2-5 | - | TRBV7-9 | TGTGCCAGCAGCTTGTCCCAGCAGAGGCTCGAGACCCAGTACTTC | CASSLSQQRLETQYF
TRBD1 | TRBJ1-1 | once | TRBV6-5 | TGTGCCAGCAGCACCGGGACAGGGGAGGAAGCTTTCTTT | CASSTGTGEEAFF
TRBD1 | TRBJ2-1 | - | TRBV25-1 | TGTGCCAGCAGTTTCAGGGGGTATGAGCAGTTCTTC | CASSFRGYEQFF
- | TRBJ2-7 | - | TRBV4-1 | TGCGCCAGCAGCCTATCCGGGACACCTAGCTACGAGCAGTACTTC | CASSLSGTPSYEQYF
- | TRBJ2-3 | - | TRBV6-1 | TGTGCCAGCAGTTTGGGGCGGGGAACGACAGATACGCAGTATTTT | CASSLGRGTTDTQYF